The 26 T cell receptor beta chains below all came from one sample that was sequenced in a study of technical replicates of blood from several donors. TCRdb's copy holds only in-frame clones and misses some; the assay was immunoSEQ multiplex PCR. Counted here are around 80,000 clones, 75% to 95% occurring once; the ten biggest clones make up approximately 0.41%. The sample consisted of T cells isolated from PBMCs. All receptors come from a human donor in good health.

V and J are TRBV6-1 and TRBJ1-5; D gene uncertain. V dropped 0 bases and J dropped 4 bases, with 13 bases sitting between them. The CDR3 spans 16 residues. Per the germline V gene, CDR1 is MNHNS and CDR2 is SASEGT. CDR3 protein: CASSEAPPVANQPQHF. The CDR3, as DNA: TGTGCCAGCAGTGAAGCCCCCCCGGTCGCGAATCAGCCCCAGCATTTT.

The J gene is TRBJ2-3, the V gene TRBV4-1; 7 positions agree with TRBD2. V dropped 6 bases and J dropped 1; count of bases not matched to a gene: 7. Germline V lookup: CDR1 MGHRA, CDR2 YSYEKL. This CDR3 has 15 amino acids. The CDR3 reads CASRVAGGRTDTQYF. DNA of the CDR3: TGCGCCAGCAGAGTAGCGGGTGGCCGCACAGATACGCAGTATTTT.

J is TRBJ2-7 and V is TRBV7-3; 8 bases fit TRBD2. Unmatched junction bases numbered 8, after V lost 4 bases and J lost 3 bases. CDR1 is SGHTA and CDR2 is FQGTGA in the germline V gene. The length of the CDR3 is 15 residues. CDR3 in amino acids: CASSYYGGAGYEQYF. The CDR3 coding sequence is TGTGCCAGCAGCTACTACGGGGGGGCAGGCTACGAGCAGTACTTC.

The J gene is TRBJ2-2, the V gene TRBV7-8; TRBD2 aligns across 9 bases. The CDR3 has 16 residues. V shed 1 base and J 5 bases; nucleotides not matched to a gene: 5. Germline lookup yields CDR1 SGHVS and CDR2 FQNEAQ. The CDR3 is CASSLVYSGGTGELFF. The CDR3 nucleotides are TGTGCCAGCAGCTTAGTGTACAGCGGGGGGACCGGGGAGCTGTTTTTT.

The J gene is TRBJ2-7, the V gene TRBV9; D may be TRBD2 (6 bases). From germline, CDR1 is SGDLS and CDR2 YYNGEE. The CDR3 contains 13 residues. V dropped 2 bases and J dropped 1 base, with 7 bases sitting between them. Here the CDR3 DNA reads TGTGCCAGCAGCGTTAGCGGATCCTACGAGCAGTACTTC. Translation gives CASSVSGSYEQYF.

The chain links TRBV6-1 to TRBJ1-5; D call uncertain. V lost 4 bases and J lost 0, with 7 bases in between. Germline V CDR1 and CDR2: MNHNS, SASEGT. The CDR3 is 14 amino acids. CDR3 protein: CASSVSPSNQPQHF. CDR3 in DNA: TGTGCCAGCAGTGTCTCCCCTAGCAATCAGCCCCAGCATTTT.

As concerns this clone: One end of the junction does not line up with germline, which may come from a read error. The V and J genes are TRBV6-5 and TRBJ2-5; possibly TRBD2 for D (5 bases). The CDR3 length is 14 residues. Germline loops: CDR1 MNHEY, CDR2 SVGAGI. The CDR3 is CASSSDWVQDTQYF. Written as DNA, the CDR3 is TGTGCCAGCAGTTCGGACTGGGTACAAGATACCCAGTACTTC.

The rearrangement links TRBV6-1 to TRBJ2-7; 7 bases match TRBD2. The CDR3 sequence is 12 residues long. Germline CDR1 and CDR2: MNHNS and SASEGT. V dropped 8 bases and J dropped 2; count of bases not matched to a gene: 3. The CDR3 sequence is CASGGEPYEQYF. The DNA for the CDR3 is TGTGCCAGCGGGGGGGAACCCTACGAGCAGTACTTC.

This clone showed up just once. V and J are TRBV15 and TRBJ2-1; perhaps TRBD2 as D (5 bases). There are 13 residues in the CDR3. Germline V gene sequence: CDR1 LNHNV, CDR2 YYDKDF (reference sequence). The V end was cut by 6 bases, the J end by 10 bases, with 16 bases between. CDR3 bases: TGTGCCACCAGATTAGGTGGAGGACGAGAGCAGTTCTTC. It specifies CATRLGGGREQFF.

The rearrangement links TRBV4-1 to TRBJ2-5; 10 bases line up with TRBD2. In germline, CDR1 is MGHRA, CDR2 YSYEKL. Trimming removed 0 bases from V and 4 bases from J; junction bases left unmatched: 14. This CDR3 has 19 amino acids. This CDR3 is CASSQDSIRLAGVGETQYF. For the CDR3, the DNA is TGCGCCAGCAGCCAAGACAGTATCAGGCTAGCGGGAGTCGGAGAGACCCAGTACTTC.

The chain carries TRBV13 and TRBJ2-1, with 7 bases fitting TRBD2. The trim removed 2 bases at V and 11 bases at J, leaving 9 bases unmatched. CDR1 is PRHDT, CDR2 FYEKMQ, per germline (reference sequence). The CDR3 is made up of 14 amino acids. CDR3 nucleotide sequence: TGTGCCAGCAGCTTAAGGCGGGAGCGGATCCAGCAGTTCTTC. It is translated as CASSLRRERIQQFF.

This rearrangement joins TRBV4-3 to TRBJ2-7; 7 bases agree with TRBD1. V dropped 1 base and J dropped 6; count of bases not matched to a gene: 6. CDR3 length: 14 amino acids. Germline lookup yields CDR1 LGHNA and CDR2 YSLEER. The CDR3 DNA is TGCGCCAGCAGCCAAGGCCAACAGGGGAGCGAGCAGTACTTC. Residues: CASSQGQQGSEQYF.

The gene calls are TRBV18 and TRBJ2-7; 8 positions match TRBD2. Germline V lookup: CDR1 KGHSH, CDR2 LQKENI. This CDR3 contains 13 residues. J gave up 3 bases and V 3 bases, and 1 base lay outside the gene matches. CDR3 sequence (DNA): TGTGCCAGCTCACCTAGCGGGGACTACGAGCAGTACTTC. Its protein is CASSPSGDYEQYF.

The chain recombines TRBV4-2 with TRBJ2-7, with a weak D call TRBD2 (6 bases). CDR3 length equals 13 residues. V gave up 4 bases and J gave up 7 bases, with 14 bases separating them. The germline V gene encodes CDR1 LGHNA and CDR2 YNFKEQ. As DNA, the CDR3 is TGTGCCAGCAGCCGCGATTCCGGACTAGAGCAGTACTTC. Protein: CASSRDSGLEQYF.

J is TRBJ2-7 and V is TRBV27; 8 bases are a match to TRBD1. V was pared by 5 bases and J by 2 bases, with 5 bases of the junction left unmatched. The germline V gene has CDR1 MNHEY and CDR2 SMNVEV (reference sequence). CDR3 length equals 14 residues. This CDR3 is CASSRPGQAYEQYF. The CDR3 region has the DNA TGTGCCAGCAGTCGTCCGGGACAGGCCTACGAGCAGTACTTC.

The chain couples TRBV2 to TRBJ1-1, with no clear D. Germline assignment: CDR1 SNHLY and CDR2 FYNNEI. The CDR3 sequence is 15 residues long. V lost 6 bases to trimming and J lost 2 bases, with 16 bases between them. The CDR3: CASRNELPTNTEAFF. DNA of the CDR3: TGTGCCAGCAGGAACGAACTACCTACTAACACTGAAGCTTTCTTT.

CDR3 residues: CASSSRQAYEQYF. In nucleotides, the CDR3 is TGTGCCAGCAGCTCCAGACAGGCCTACGAGCAGTACTTC. This chain links TRBV6-6 with TRBJ2-7; weak D call: TRBD1 (6 bases). With 6 bases removed from V and 2 bases from J, the gap between germline ends came to 11 bases. Germline assignment: CDR1 MNHNY and CDR2 SVGAGI (reference sequence). The CDR3 has 13 residues.

The J gene is TRBJ2-7, the V gene TRBV19; a weak D match, TRBD2 (5 bases). V was cut by 7 bases and J by 0 bases, with 10 bases left in between. The CDR3 sequence is 13 residues long. Germline loops: CDR1 LNHDA, CDR2 SQIVND (reference sequence). The CDR3, as DNA: TGTGCCAGTACCGGAGGAGACTCCTACGAGCAGTACTTC. It codes for CASTGGDSYEQYF.

This clone was counted a few times. This sequence joins TRBV7-8 and TRBJ2-3, with D unresolved. From germline, CDR1 is SGHVS and CDR2 FQNEAQ. CDR3 length: 15 amino acids. V was cut by 2 bases and J by 5 bases, with 14 bases left in between. The CDR3: CASSLIAARGDTQYF. The CDR3 DNA reads as TGTGCCAGCAGCTTAATCGCGGCTAGAGGAGATACGCAGTATTTT.

The chain has TRBV2 and TRBJ1-5; 8 bases are a match to TRBD1. Unmatched junction bases numbered 3, after V lost 3 bases and J lost 5 bases. This CDR3 contains 14 residues. Germline V gene data show CDR1 as SNHLY and CDR2 as FYNNEI. CDR3: CASSESGGDQPQHF. Here the CDR3 DNA reads TGTGCCAGCAGTGAGTCAGGGGGCGATCAGCCCCAGCATTTT. Supplemented by reference TRBV2 and TRBJ1-5, the full variable domain reads EPEVTQTPSHQVTQMGQEVILRCVPISNHLYFYWYRQILGQKVEFLVSFYNNEISEKSEIFDDQFSVERPDGSNFTLKIRSTKLEDSAMYFCASSESGGDQPQHFGDGTRLSIL.

The rearrangement uses TRBV28 and TRBJ2-4; D not certain. Trimming left V 5 bases short and J 8 bases short, with 7 bases between. This CDR3 is 11 amino acids long. Germline V gene sequence: CDR1 MDHEN, CDR2 SYDVKM. CDR3 protein: CASSLSDIQYF. CDR3 nucleotide sequence: TGTGCCAGCAGTCTGTCTGACATTCAGTACTTC. Variable domain in full (rest from reference TRBV28 and TRBJ2-4): DVKVTQSSRYLVKRTGEKVFLECVQDMDHENMFWYRQDPGLGLRLIYFSYDVKMKEKGDIPEGYSVSREKKERFSLILESASTNQTSMYLCASSLSDIQYFGAGTRLSVL.

In this sample, this clone turned up once. The rearrangement uses TRBV29-1 and TRBJ1-2; D not certain. This CDR3 spans 15 amino acids. V was trimmed by 0 bases and J by 2 bases, leaving 13 bases between them. Germline CDR1 reads SQVTM; CDR2 reads ANQGSEA. CDR3 sequence reads: CSVEDYTDKNYGYTF. CDR3 nucleotide sequence: TGCAGCGTTGAAGATTACACCGACAAGAACTATGGCTACACCTTC.

This chain joins TRBV2 and TRBJ1-5; 7 bases line up with TRBD1. CDR1 and CDR2 (germline): SNHLY, FYNNEI. The CDR3 runs 14 residues. Unmatched junction bases numbered 4, after V lost 2 bases and J lost 6 bases. The CDR3 coding sequence is TGTGCCAGCAGTGAAACAGGGGAACGTCAGCCCCAGCATTTT. Translated: CASSETGERQPQHF.

The gene calls are TRBV5-4 and TRBJ2-3; D is unclear. The V end lost 7 bases, the J end lost 4 bases, and 7 bases lay between the germline ends. CDR3 length: 11 amino acids. Germline CDR1 reads SGHNT; CDR2 reads YYREEE (reference sequence). As DNA, the CDR3 is TGTGCCAGCTACGCGGCAGATACGCAGTATTTT. As protein: CASYAADTQYF.

The chain links TRBV27 to TRBJ1-1; TRBD1 matches 7 bases. CDR1 and CDR2 (germline): MNHEY, SMNVEV (reference sequence). CDR3 length: 15 residues. V lost 7 bases, J lost 5 bases, and 13 bases stayed unmatched. In nucleotides, the CDR3 is TGTGCCAGCAAAGTAAGGGGGCCGGTGGGGACTGAAGCTTTCTTT. Residues: CASKVRGPVGTEAFF.

The chain has TRBV7-9 and TRBJ2-7, with 7 bases lining up with TRBD1. Looked up from germline, CDR1 is SEHNR and CDR2 is FQNEAQ (reference sequence). The CDR3 is made up of 16 amino acids. Trimming at V came to 4 bases and at J to 2 bases, leaving 11 bases not matched to a gene. The CDR3 region is CASSYTETGPPYEQYF. CDR3 in DNA: TGTGCCAGCAGCTATACAGAGACAGGGCCCCCCTACGAGCAGTACTTC.